The subject of this entry is one TCR beta chain. This entry is derived from a study of shared clonotypes between healthy human individuals. V shed 6 bases and J shed 2 bases, with 15 bases lying between them. Germline-derived CDR1 and CDR2 are SEHNR and FQNEAQ (reference sequence). The CDR3 has 15 amino acids. Naive CD8 cells, CD45RO-negative and positively selected for CCR7, excluded terminally differentiated effector memory CD45RA+ cells. For each subset, genomic DNA was distributed in equal portions over several immunoSEQ plates. Replicate PCRs from sorted subsets contained around 190 ng DNA, which is tens of thousands of T cell genomes. Produced via immunoSEQ multiplex PCR; TCRdb's table is partial and in-frame only. The table lists some 740,000 clones, roughly 92% of them singletons.

This clonotype was sampled from a man aged 25 to 40 in good health. The chain carries TRBV7-9 and TRBJ2-3; TRBD2 is a possible D gene (6 bases). What was sequenced was naive CD8+ T cells sorted from blood. CDR3 nucleotide sequence: TGTGCCAGCAGTTTGGAACAGGACTACACAGATACGCAGTATTTT. This encodes CASSLEQDYTDTQYF.